A selection of T cell receptor beta chains follows, all from one sample in a study of cytotoxic CD8 clonotypes in ibrutinib-treated CLL. TCRdb keeps only in-frame clones here, not all; method: immunoSEQ multiplex PCR. This table holds around 140,000 clones, approximately 85% found once. Sequenced here: PBMCs, sampled after 24 months of ibrutinib treatment. The receptors come from a human donor with chronic lymphocytic leukemia. Both conserved end residues are part of each CDR3. Rows may omit the clone size; those that give it use once, few, many or a size class.

J gene	V gene	clone size	CDR3 protein
TRBJ2-1	TRBV14	NA	CASSQATSGGAGLWNEQFF
TRBJ2-1	TRBV4-1	NA	CASSQDLASLYNEQFF
TRBJ2-1	TRBV7-8	NA	CASSVRQGYNEQFF
TRBJ2-7	TRBV5-1	few	CASSLMSAQGGEQYF
TRBJ2-7	TRBV11-1	NA	CASSFGPGLSYEQYF
TRBJ2-1	TRBV28	NA	CASSTGTGFDEQFF
TRBJ1-1	TRBV28	NA	CASSFAGGAVDAFF
TRBJ1-5	TRBV18	once	CASSRTDGGSQPQHF
TRBJ2-7	TRBV6-6	NA	CASSYSIIGGAEQYF
TRBJ2-4	TRBV30	NA	CAWSVGRGLGNIQYF
TRBJ2-5	TRBV21-1	NA	CASSKDRAHSETQYF
TRBJ2-1	TRBV5-4	NA	CASSRGGPGSYNEQFF
TRBJ1-2	TRBV28	NA	CASSPAQGANGYTF
TRBJ2-1	TRBV5-1	NA	CARSFEAGGAHNEQFF
TRBJ1-2	TRBV30	NA	CAWSVAINGYTF
TRBJ2-1	TRBV27	NA	CASTLYRTSGSLASYNEQFF
TRBJ2-3	TRBV11-3	NA	CASSLGGGTDTQYF
TRBJ1-2	TRBV12-5	NA	CASGLGRRGLINGYTF
TRBJ1-4	TRBV7-2	NA	CASSSSGPWGEKLFF
TRBJ2-6	TRBV28	NA	CAIQQGGPGANVLTF
TRBJ2-3	TRBV7-2	few	CASSPPTALGDTQYF
TRBJ1-2	TRBV28	NA	CASSPEGTGVYGYTF